A single sample gave rise to the 9 T cell receptor beta chains below, sequenced in a study of blood T cell repertoires in COVID-19. The data were produced by immunoSEQ multiplex PCR, yet TCRdb's version contains in-frame clones alone and is incomplete. The sample shows roughly 68,000 clones, around 90% of them seen only once. Sequenced: peripheral blood. These receptors were collected from a man aged 50-60 years with active COVID-19.

DNA of the CDR3: TGTGCCAGCAGCGCCACCGGGACAGACTATGGCTACACCTTC. It is translated as CASSATGTDYGYTF. The chain carries TRBV11-2 and TRBJ1-2; 7 nucleotides agree with TRBD1. Trimming took 5 bases from V and 3 from J; bases not matched to a gene: 6. Per germline, CDR1 SGHAT and CDR2 FQNNGV. The CDR3 runs 14 residues.

The chain is built from TRBV5-4 and TRBJ2-3; D remains ambiguous. The germline CDR1 and CDR2 sequences are SGHNT and YYREEE (reference sequence). The CDR3 sequence is 16 residues long. V shed 3 bases and J shed 0 bases, with 14 bases lying between them. CDR3 nucleotides: TGTGCCAGCAGCTCTACTCTAACGACTAGCACAGATACGCAGTATTTT. Its protein is CASSSTLTTSTDTQYF.

The table lists this clone with a count of one. This chain uses TRBV28 with TRBJ1-6; 7 bases line up with TRBD1. Germline assignment: CDR1 MDHEN and CDR2 SYDVKM. This CDR3 region has 15 residues. V lost 6 bases to trimming and J lost 2 bases; unmatched junction nucleotides: 4. As DNA, the CDR3 is TGTGCCAGCAGAGATACAGGGGCCTATAATTCACCCCTCCACTTT. Amino acids: CASRDTGAYNSPLHF.

The chain recombines TRBV2 with TRBJ2-7, with D tentatively TRBD1 (7 bases). Trimming stripped 4 bases from V and 7 bases from J, with 17 bases between. This CDR3 is built from 14 residues. Germline CDR1 is SNHLY and CDR2 is FYNNEI. CDR3 in amino acids: CASSALQGGWEQYF. The CDR3 DNA is TGTGCCAGCAGTGCGCTGCAGGGGGGTTGGGAGCAGTACTTC. Full variable domain (rest looked up from reference TRBV2 and TRBJ2-7): EPEVTQTPSHQVTQMGQEVILRCVPISNHLYFYWYRQILGQKVEFLVSFYNNEISEKSEIFDDQFSVERPDGSNFTLKIRSTKLEDSAMYFCASSALQGGWEQYFGPGTRLTVT.

CDR3 in DNA: TGCGCCAGCAGGGTTGTGGCGGGACAGGGAGTCTACGAGCAGTACTTC. It is translated as CASRVVAGQGVYEQYF. The chain has TRBV5-1 and TRBJ2-7, with 9 nucleotides matching TRBD1. The CDR3 runs to 16 residues. Germline loops: CDR1 SGHRS, CDR2 YFSETQ. V lost 5 bases, J lost 3 bases, and 12 bases stayed unmatched.

The chain recombines TRBV4-1 with TRBJ2-1, with a possible D match to TRBD2 (6 bases). V was clipped by 2 bases and J by 1 base, with 15 bases between them. CDR1 is MGHRA and CDR2 is YSYEKL in the germline V gene. The CDR3 is 17 amino acids. In DNA form, the CDR3 reads TGCGCCAGCAGCCAATTCGCGGCGGGATCATCCTACAATGAGCAGTTCTTC. This codes for CASSQFAAGSSYNEQFF.

The J gene is TRBJ2-7, the V gene TRBV18, with D perhaps matching TRBD2 (5 bases). This CDR3 has 15 residues. V lost 0 bases to trimming and J lost 7 bases, with 16 bases between them. The germline CDR1 and CDR2 sequences are KGHSH and LQKENI. The CDR3 sequence is CASSPPAGRLQEQYF. The CDR3 coding sequence is TGTGCCAGCTCACCACCGGCAGGAAGACTACAAGAGCAGTACTTC.

CDR3 protein: CASSSRDGGAAGELFF. CDR3 nucleotide sequence: TGCGCCAGCAGCTCCCGGGACGGGGGGGCCGCCGGGGAGCTGTTTTTT. The chain is built from TRBV5-1 and TRBJ2-2, with TRBD2 matching 8 bases. Germline V gene data show CDR1 as SGHRS and CDR2 as YFSETQ. V lost 3 bases and J lost 6; bases outside the gene matches: 10. This CDR3 spans 16 amino acids.

The genes are TRBV7-3 and TRBJ1-2, with a tentative D call TRBD1 (5 bases). CDR1 is SGHTA and CDR2 is FQGTGA in the germline V gene. This CDR3 comprises 15 residues. V was cut by 1 base and J by 8 bases, with 17 bases left in between. The CDR3 DNA is TGTGCCAGCAGCTTAAGCGGTCCGGGGGTTGGCGGCTACACCTTC. It is translated as CASSLSGPGVGGYTF.